This T cell receptor beta chain comes out of a study of blood T cell repertoires in COVID-19. This CDR3 has 13 residues. With 1 base removed from V and 5 bases from J, the gap between germline ends came to 9 bases. Per germline, CDR1 SGHRS and CDR2 YFSETQ. The table came from immunoSEQ multiplex PCR; TCRdb's copy has only in-frame clones and leaves some out. The data hold some 100,000 clones, with roughly four fifths observed a single time. The source is a man in his forties or fifties with active or convalescent COVID-19. Input material: peripheral blood. This chain joins TRBV5-1 and TRBJ2-5; D remains ambiguous. Written as DNA, the CDR3 is TGCGCCAGCAGCTTGACCCCTAAGGAGACCCAGTACTTC. Protein product: CASSLTPKETQYF.